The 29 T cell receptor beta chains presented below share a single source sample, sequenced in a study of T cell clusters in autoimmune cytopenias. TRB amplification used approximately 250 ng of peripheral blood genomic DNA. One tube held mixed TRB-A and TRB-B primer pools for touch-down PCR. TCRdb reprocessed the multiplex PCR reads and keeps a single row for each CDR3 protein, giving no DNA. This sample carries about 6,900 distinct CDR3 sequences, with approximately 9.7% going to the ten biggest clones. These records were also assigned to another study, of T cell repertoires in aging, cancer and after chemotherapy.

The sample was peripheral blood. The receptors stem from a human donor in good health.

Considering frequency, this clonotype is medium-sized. CDR3 amino acids: CASSGTGNQPQHF. The chain employs TRBV19 and TRBJ1-5; TCRdb outputs TRBD1, but without DNA this stays unchecked. The germline V gene encodes CDR1 LNHDA and CDR2 SQIVND (reference sequence). This CDR3 comprises 13 residues. Looking up the rest from reference TRBV19 and TRBJ1-5 gives the full variable domain: DGGITQSPKYLFRKEGQNVTLSCEQNLNHDAMYWYRQDPGQGLRLIYYSQIVNDFQKGDIAEGYSVSREKKESFPLTVTSAQKNPTAFYLCASSGTGNQPQHFGDGTRLSIL.

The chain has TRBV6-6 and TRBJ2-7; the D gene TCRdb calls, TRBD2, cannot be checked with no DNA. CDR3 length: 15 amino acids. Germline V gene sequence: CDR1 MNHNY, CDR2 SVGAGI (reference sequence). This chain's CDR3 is CASSTGTSGGYEQYF.

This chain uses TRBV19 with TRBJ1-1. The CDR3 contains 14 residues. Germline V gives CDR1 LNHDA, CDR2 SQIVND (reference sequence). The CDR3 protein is CASSLNTGRAEAFF.

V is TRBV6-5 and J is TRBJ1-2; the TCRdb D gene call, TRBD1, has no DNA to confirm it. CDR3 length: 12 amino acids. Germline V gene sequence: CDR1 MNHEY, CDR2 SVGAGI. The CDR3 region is CASSRVGHGYTF.

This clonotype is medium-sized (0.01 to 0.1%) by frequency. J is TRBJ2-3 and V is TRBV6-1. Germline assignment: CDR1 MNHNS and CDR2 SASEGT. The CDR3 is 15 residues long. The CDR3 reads CASSERLHVPDTQYF.

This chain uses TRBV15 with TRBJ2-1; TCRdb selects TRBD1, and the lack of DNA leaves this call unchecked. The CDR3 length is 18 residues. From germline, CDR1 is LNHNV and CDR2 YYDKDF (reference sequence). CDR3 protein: CATSRVGGGDRDVNEQFF.

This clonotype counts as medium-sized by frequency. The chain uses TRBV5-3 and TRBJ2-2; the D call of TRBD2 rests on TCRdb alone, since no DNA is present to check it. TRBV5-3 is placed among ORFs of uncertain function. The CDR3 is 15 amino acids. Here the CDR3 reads CARSVTGPDTGELFF.

CDR3 sequence: CSARERTGVNTEAFF. The rearrangement uses TRBV20-1 and TRBJ1-1; TCRdb's D call, TRBD1, is unchecked because there is no DNA. CDR1 is DFQATT and CDR2 is SNEGSKA in the germline V gene (reference sequence). The CDR3 runs 15 residues.

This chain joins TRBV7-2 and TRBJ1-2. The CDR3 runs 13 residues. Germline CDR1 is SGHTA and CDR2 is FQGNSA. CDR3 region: CASSFTDGGGYTF.

CDR3 protein: CASSVARPDWNSPLHF. This chain uses TRBV4-2 with TRBJ1-6. This CDR3 region has 16 residues. Per germline, CDR1 LGHNA and CDR2 YNFKEQ.

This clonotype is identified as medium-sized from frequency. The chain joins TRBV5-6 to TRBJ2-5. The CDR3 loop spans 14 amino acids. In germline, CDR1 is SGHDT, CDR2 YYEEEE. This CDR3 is CASSFLRLEETQYF.

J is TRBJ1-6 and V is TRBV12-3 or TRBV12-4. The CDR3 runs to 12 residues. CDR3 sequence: CASSLGGSSLHF.

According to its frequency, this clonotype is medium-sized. The CDR3 sequence: CASSPTTGPETQYF. The gene calls are TRBV19 and TRBJ2-5; as DNA is missing, the TRBD1 call by TCRdb cannot be tested. The CDR3 is made up of 14 amino acids. The V gene's germline CDR1 is LNHDA and CDR2 SQIVND (reference sequence). Full variable domain (outside the CDR3, taken from reference TRBV19 and TRBJ2-5): DGGITQSPKYLFRKEGQNVTLSCEQNLNHDAMYWYRQDPGQGLRLIYYSQIVNDFQKGDIAEGYSVSREKKESFPLTVTSAQKNPTAFYLCASSPTTGPETQYFGPGTRLLVL.

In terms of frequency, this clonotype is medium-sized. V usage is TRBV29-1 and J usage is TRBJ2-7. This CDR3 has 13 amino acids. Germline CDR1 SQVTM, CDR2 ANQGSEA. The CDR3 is CSVGSSPSYEQYF.

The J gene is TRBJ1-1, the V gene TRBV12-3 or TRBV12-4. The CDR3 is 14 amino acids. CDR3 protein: CASSRTGARAEAFF.

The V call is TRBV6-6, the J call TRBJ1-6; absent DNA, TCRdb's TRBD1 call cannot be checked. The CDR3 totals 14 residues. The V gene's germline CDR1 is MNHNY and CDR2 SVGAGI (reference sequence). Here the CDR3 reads CASTYLGGQSPLHF.

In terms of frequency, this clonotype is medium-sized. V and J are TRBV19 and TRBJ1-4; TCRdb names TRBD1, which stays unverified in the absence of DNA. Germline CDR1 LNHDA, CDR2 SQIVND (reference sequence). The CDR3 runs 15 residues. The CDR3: CASRAGRDLNEKLFF. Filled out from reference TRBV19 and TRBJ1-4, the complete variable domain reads DGGITQSPKYLFRKEGQNVTLSCEQNLNHDAMYWYRQDPGQGLRLIYYSQIVNDFQKGDIAEGYSVSREKKESFPLTVTSAQKNPTAFYLCASRAGRDLNEKLFFGSGTQLSVL.

CDR3 region: CASSFEGGNEQYF. The V gene is TRBV13, the J gene TRBJ2-7; TCRdb's assignment of TRBD1 cannot be checked, as there is no DNA. The CDR3 spans 13 residues. The germline CDR1 and CDR2 sequences are PRHDT and FYEKMQ (reference sequence).

The CDR3 protein is CATSSPGQADGEQYF. The rearrangement joins TRBV15 to TRBJ2-7; TCRdb's D gene call, TRBD1, goes unchecked for lack of DNA. This CDR3 spans 15 amino acids. Germline V CDR1 and CDR2: LNHNV, YYDKDF (reference sequence).

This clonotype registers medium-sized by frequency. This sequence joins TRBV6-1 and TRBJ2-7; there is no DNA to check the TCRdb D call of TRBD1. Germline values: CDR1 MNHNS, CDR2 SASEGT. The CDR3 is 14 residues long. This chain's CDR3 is CASSVPEGTVWQYF.

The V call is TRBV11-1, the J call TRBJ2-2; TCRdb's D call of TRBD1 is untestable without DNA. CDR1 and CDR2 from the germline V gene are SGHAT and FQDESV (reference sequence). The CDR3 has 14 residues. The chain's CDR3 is CASSSSGGAGELFF.

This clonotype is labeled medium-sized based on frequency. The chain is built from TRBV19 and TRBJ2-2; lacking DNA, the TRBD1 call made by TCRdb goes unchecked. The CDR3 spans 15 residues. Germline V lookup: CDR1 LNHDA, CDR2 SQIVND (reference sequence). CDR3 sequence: CASSILGQQSGELFF.

The CDR3 spells CAYDSVRAKNIQYF. This chain links TRBV30 with TRBJ2-4; TCRdb's assignment of TRBD1 cannot be checked, as there is no DNA. The CDR3 is 14 residues long. Germline values: CDR1 GTSNPN, CDR2 SVGIG (reference sequence).

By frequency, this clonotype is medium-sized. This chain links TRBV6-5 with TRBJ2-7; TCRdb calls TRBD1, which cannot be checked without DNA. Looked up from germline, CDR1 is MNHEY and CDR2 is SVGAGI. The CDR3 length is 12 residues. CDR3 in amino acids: CASSPDPYEQYF.

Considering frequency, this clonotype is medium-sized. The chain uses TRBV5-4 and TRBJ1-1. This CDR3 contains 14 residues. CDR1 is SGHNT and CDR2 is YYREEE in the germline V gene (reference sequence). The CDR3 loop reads CASSLTGKDTEAFF.

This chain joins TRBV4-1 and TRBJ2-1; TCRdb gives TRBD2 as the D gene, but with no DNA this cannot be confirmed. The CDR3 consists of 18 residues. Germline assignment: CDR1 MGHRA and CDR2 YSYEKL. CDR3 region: CASSQDKAGIGSYNEQFF.

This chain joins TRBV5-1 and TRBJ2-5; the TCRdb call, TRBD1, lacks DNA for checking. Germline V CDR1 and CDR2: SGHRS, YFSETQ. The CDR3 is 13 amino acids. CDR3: CASSWTGGETQYF.

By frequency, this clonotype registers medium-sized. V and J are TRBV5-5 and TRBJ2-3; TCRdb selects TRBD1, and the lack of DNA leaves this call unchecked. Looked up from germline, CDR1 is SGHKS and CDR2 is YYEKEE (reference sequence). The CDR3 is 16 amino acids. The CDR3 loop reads CASSLRTGPNTDTQYF.

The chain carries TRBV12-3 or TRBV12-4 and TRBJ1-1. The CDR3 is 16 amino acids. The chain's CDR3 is CASSNYGRALSSEAFF.